A single sample is the source of the 21 T cell receptor beta chains below, sequenced in a study of monozygotic twins with cystic fibrosis. Using immunoSEQ multiplex PCR, the repertoire was profiled, and TCRdb retains in-frame clones only, with some absent. Of 13,000 to 15,000 clones in the sample, about 85% were seen once. Material: blood. The origin of the receptors is a boy aged 5-17 years with cystic fibrosis.

This sequence joins TRBV4-1 and TRBJ1-4; D perhaps matches TRBD1 (5 bases). Germline V gene data show CDR1 as MGHRA and CDR2 as YSYEKL. Deletions cut 0 bases from V and 5 bases from J, with 13 bases between. The CDR3 is made up of 16 amino acids. The CDR3 sequence is CASSQDVTVENEKLFF. In nucleotides, the CDR3 is TGCGCCAGCAGCCAAGATGTGACAGTAGAAAATGAAAAACTGTTTTTT.

This clone was recorded a few times. V usage is TRBV5-4 and J usage is TRBJ2-1; 10 nucleotides agree with TRBD2. The length of the CDR3 is 16 residues. Germline loops: CDR1 SGHNT, CDR2 YYREEE (reference sequence). Trimming removed 4 bases from V and 4 bases from J; junction bases left unmatched: 8. CDR3 sequence reads: CASSQYSGGIYNEQFF. The CDR3 nucleotides are TGTGCCAGCAGCCAATATAGCGGGGGGATTTACAATGAGCAGTTCTTC.

This sequence joins TRBV7-3 and TRBJ2-2; TRBD1 is a possible D gene (6 bases). Trimming removed 10 bases at V and 0 bases at J, with 12 bases between. The CDR3 is made up of 14 amino acids. The V gene's germline CDR1 is SGHTA and CDR2 FQGTGA. CDR3 coding DNA: TGTGCCACATCACAGGGCTCGAACACCGGGGAGCTGTTTTTT. This gives the protein CATSQGSNTGELFF. Complete variable domain (other parts from reference TRBV7-3 and TRBJ2-2): GAGVSQTPSNKVTEKGKYVELRCDPISGHTALYWYRQSLGQGPEFLIYFQGTGAADDSGLPNDRFFAVRPEGSVSTLKIQRTERGDSAVYLCATSQGSNTGELFFGEGSRLTVL.

In this sample, this clone turned up once. The V and J genes are TRBV5-1 and TRBJ2-7; maybe TRBD2 (5 bases). The germline V gene has CDR1 SGHRS and CDR2 YFSETQ. The CDR3 has 12 amino acids. V lost 7 bases and J lost 0, with 8 bases in between. CDR3 in amino acids: CASGGSSYEQYF. The CDR3 DNA follows: TGCGCCAGCGGAGGTAGCTCCTACGAGCAGTACTTC.

The V gene is TRBV7-6, the J gene TRBJ1-2, with 7 nucleotides matching TRBD1. Germline values: CDR1 SGHVS, CDR2 FNYEAQ. The CDR3 runs 14 residues. The ends lost 4 bases at V and 4 bases at J; junction bases unmatched: 6. CDR3 in amino acids: CASSSRQGAYGYTF. The CDR3 coding sequence is TGTGCCAGCAGCTCTAGACAGGGCGCCTATGGCTACACCTTC.

The CDR3 nucleotides read TGTGCCAGCAGCCCAGACAGGGGGCCCTCCTACAATGAGCAGTTCTTC. Translation gives CASSPDRGPSYNEQFF. The chain has TRBV28 and TRBJ2-1, with 10 bases that match TRBD1. Germline trimming cut 6 bases from V and 0 bases from J; bases unmatched to any gene: 5. This CDR3 is 16 amino acids long. CDR1 and CDR2 from the germline V gene are MDHEN and SYDVKM.

The chain is built from TRBV7-9 and TRBJ2-7, with D possibly matching TRBD1 (5 bases). The CDR3 loop spans 15 amino acids. The V and J ends lost 5 bases and 4 bases respectively, with 18 bases between them. The germline gives CDR1 SEHNR, CDR2 FQNEAQ (reference sequence). Here the CDR3 DNA reads TGTGCCAGCAGCAAAAACGCCGAGACAGTGTACGAGCAGTACTTC. Translating gives CASSKNAETVYEQYF.

The rearrangement joins TRBV7-8 to TRBJ1-1, with TRBD1 as a possible D gene (6 bases). CDR3 length equals 15 residues. From germline, CDR1 is SGHVS and CDR2 FQNEAQ. V shed 0 bases and J shed 2 bases, with 10 bases lying between them. This chain's CDR3 is CASSLARGGNTEAFF. The DNA of the CDR3 is TGTGCCAGCAGCTTAGCCAGGGGAGGTAACACTGAAGCTTTCTTT. Together with reference TRBV7-8 and TRBJ1-1, the CDR3 gives the full variable domain: GAGVSQSPRYKVAKRGQDVALRCDPISGHVSLFWYQQALGQGPEFLTYFQNEAQLDKSGLPSDRFFAERPEGSVSTLKIQRTQQEDSAVYLCASSLARGGNTEAFFGQGTRLTVV.

This sequence joins TRBV15 and TRBJ1-4; possible D gene TRBD1, 6 bases. V lost 1 base and J lost 7, with 10 bases in between. This CDR3 region has 14 residues. Germline V CDR1 and CDR2: LNHNV, YYDKDF (reference sequence). The CDR3 DNA follows: TGTGCCACCAGCAGAGCAGGGGTGGGTGAAAAACTGTTTTTT. Translation gives CATSRAGVGEKLFF.

This clone showed up just a few times. The chain has TRBV6-1 and TRBJ1-2; TRBD1 matches at 9 bases. This CDR3 spans 13 amino acids. J lost 7 bases, V lost 4 bases, and 4 bases had no gene match. Germline loops: CDR1 MNHNS, CDR2 SASEGT. For the CDR3, the DNA is TGTGCCAGCAGTGTCGACAGGGGGGCTGGCTACACCTTC. Translating gives CASSVDRGAGYTF.

This chain links TRBV15 with TRBJ2-5; TRBD2 aligns across 7 bases. The germline CDR1 and CDR2 sequences are LNHNV and YYDKDF (reference sequence). The junction had 3 bases not matched to a gene; V was cut back by 0 bases and J by 5 bases. The CDR3 loop spans 14 amino acids. CDR3 in amino acids: CATSRDTSAETQYF. The DNA of the CDR3 is TGTGCCACCAGCAGAGATACTAGCGCGGAGACCCAGTACTTC.

V is TRBV19 and J is TRBJ1-5, with 9 bases identical to TRBD1. The CDR3 has 16 amino acids. After removal of 3 bases from V and 9 bases from J, the junction contained 12 bases not matched to a gene. The V gene's germline CDR1 is LNHDA and CDR2 SQIVND (reference sequence). DNA of the CDR3: TGTGCCAGTAGTATTAGATGGACAGGGGATGTTGGGCCCCAGCATTTT. It specifies CASSIRWTGDVGPQHF.

This sequence joins TRBV20-1 and TRBJ1-1; tentative D call: TRBD1 (5 bases). CDR1 is DFQATT and CDR2 is SNEGSKA in the germline V gene (reference sequence). The CDR3 contains 11 residues. Trimming left V 3 bases short and J 7 bases short, with 9 bases between. The CDR3 DNA reads TGCAGTGCTAGGCGGGGGTTTGAAGCTTTCTTT. Translated, it gives CSARRGFEAFF.

The chain uses TRBV12-5 and TRBJ2-7, with D unresolved. CDR1 and CDR2 (germline): LGHNT, FRNRAP. V lost 1 base and J lost 5, with 6 bases in between. The CDR3 has 12 residues. CDR3 DNA: TGTGCTAGTGGTTTGGACCAAGACGAGCAGTACTTC. As protein: CASGLDQDEQYF.

The genes are TRBV19 and TRBJ1-2, with D possibly TRBD1 on 5 matching bases. Deletions cut 6 bases from V and 2 bases from J, with 13 bases between. CDR3 length: 14 residues. Germline values: CDR1 LNHDA, CDR2 SQIVND (reference sequence). The CDR3 nucleotides read TGTGCCAGTAGCACATTCCGGGGGAACTATGGCTACACCTTC. Encoded protein: CASSTFRGNYGYTF.

The chain uses TRBV27 and TRBJ2-2; TRBD2 agrees at 8 bases. Germline V CDR1 and CDR2: MNHEY, SMNVEV (reference sequence). The ends lost 0 bases at V and 4 bases at J; junction bases unmatched: 4. The CDR3 is 16 amino acids. The CDR3 nucleotides read TGTGCCAGCAGTTTATCGCTTAGCGGGGTCACCGGGGAGCTGTTTTTT. Its translation is CASSLSLSGVTGELFF.

The count of this clone is one. The chain recombines TRBV4-2 with TRBJ1-6, with D hard to call. The ends were cut back, 0 bases at V and 9 bases at J, with 12 bases in the middle. Germline V CDR1 and CDR2: LGHNA, YNFKEQ. The CDR3 runs to 15 residues. The CDR3 reads CASSQDLPVSSPLHF. CDR3 sequence (DNA): TGTGCCAGCAGCCAAGATTTACCGGTTAGTTCACCCCTCCACTTT.

This chain connects TRBV19 to TRBJ2-3; 14 bases match TRBD2. The CDR3 loop spans 17 amino acids. Germline V gene lookup returns CDR1 LNHDA and CDR2 SQIVND (reference sequence). After removal of 0 bases from V and 6 bases from J, the junction contained 5 bases not matched to a gene. The CDR3 protein is CASSIDATSGGADTQYF. The CDR3 DNA reads TGTGCCAGTAGTATAGATGCGACTAGCGGGGGGGCTGATACGCAGTATTTT.

J is TRBJ1-1 and V is TRBV6-6; D gene uncertain. Germline V CDR1 and CDR2: MNHNY, SVGAGI (reference sequence). This CDR3 has 13 amino acids. V dropped 8 bases and J dropped 0 bases, with 10 bases sitting between them. The CDR3 here is CASLTGVNTEAFF. For the CDR3, the DNA is TGTGCCAGCCTCACCGGAGTGAACACTGAAGCTTTCTTT.

V is TRBV5-1 and J is TRBJ1-5, with D possibly matching TRBD1 (5 bases). The germline CDR1 and CDR2 sequences are SGHRS and YFSETQ. This CDR3 has 13 residues. V shed 4 bases and J shed 10 bases, with 15 bases lying between them. The CDR3 here is CASSVRTGSPQHF. As DNA, the CDR3 is TGCGCCAGCAGCGTTCGAACAGGTTCCCCCCAGCATTTT.

The CDR3 is CASSPDRGRYEQYF. In DNA, the CDR3 is TGTGCCAGCAGCCCAGACAGGGGGCGGTACGAGCAGTACTTC. The J gene is TRBJ2-7, the V gene TRBV5-6; 10 bases line up with TRBD1. Germline CDR1 reads SGHDT; CDR2 reads YYEEEE. The V segment lost 4 bases and the J segment 4 bases; nucleotides outside the gene matches: 5. This CDR3 region has 14 residues.